This TCR beta chain originates from a study of regulatory T cells in long-lasting Graves disease. Study observations and caveats: Newly diagnosed Graves' patients exceeded persistent ones in TCR diversity.

iRepertoire HTBI primers and Arm-PCR of CDR3 regions built TCR beta libraries. MiXCR, applied by TCRdb to the multiplex PCR reads, yields one record per CDR3 protein. This table has more than 400,000 distinct CDR3 sequences, about a sixth appearing once. Time point noted: newly diagnosed GD, antithyroid drugs for less than 3 months. From RNA extracted from PBMCs, the TCR library was made. EDTA tubes were used for drawing around 9 milliliters of peripheral blood. This clonotype came up a few times. No antigen is known for it. CDR1 is LNHNV and CDR2 is YYDKDF in the germline V gene (reference sequence). The CDR3 sequence is 14 residues long. V was cut by 9 bases and J by 0 bases, with 11 bases left in between. This same sample was also part of a study on T cells in Graves' hyperthyroidism and ophthalmopathy. According to that study: The study used the HTBI primer set for a first-round RT-PCR of the TCR CDR3.

Source: peripheral blood mononuclear cells (PBMCs), taken at new diagnosis, from a patient treated with antithyroid drugs. This TCR derives from a woman aged 25 to 39 with Graves disease. The V call is TRBV15, the J call TRBJ2-2, with D uncertain. The CDR3 nucleotides are TGTGCCACGGGCGACAACCCGAACACCGGGGAGCTGTTTTTT. Translated: CATGDNPNTGELFF.